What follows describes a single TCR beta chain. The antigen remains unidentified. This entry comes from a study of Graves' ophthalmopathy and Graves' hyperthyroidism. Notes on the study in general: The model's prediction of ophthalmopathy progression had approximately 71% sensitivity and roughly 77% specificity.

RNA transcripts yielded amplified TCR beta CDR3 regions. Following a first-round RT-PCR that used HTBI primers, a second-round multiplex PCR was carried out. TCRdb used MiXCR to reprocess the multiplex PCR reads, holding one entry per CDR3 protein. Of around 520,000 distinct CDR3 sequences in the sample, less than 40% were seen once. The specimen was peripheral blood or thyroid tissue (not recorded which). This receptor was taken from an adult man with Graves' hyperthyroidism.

The CDR3 DNA is TGCGCCAGCAGCTTCGAGGCTCTGAACACTGAAGCTTTCTTT. It encodes CASSFEALNTEAFF. The V call is TRBV5-1, the J call TRBJ1-1; no definite D call. The CDR3 consists of 14 residues. The V and J ends lost 2 bases and 0 bases respectively, with 8 bases between them. CDR1 and CDR2 from the germline V gene are SGHRS and YFSETQ.